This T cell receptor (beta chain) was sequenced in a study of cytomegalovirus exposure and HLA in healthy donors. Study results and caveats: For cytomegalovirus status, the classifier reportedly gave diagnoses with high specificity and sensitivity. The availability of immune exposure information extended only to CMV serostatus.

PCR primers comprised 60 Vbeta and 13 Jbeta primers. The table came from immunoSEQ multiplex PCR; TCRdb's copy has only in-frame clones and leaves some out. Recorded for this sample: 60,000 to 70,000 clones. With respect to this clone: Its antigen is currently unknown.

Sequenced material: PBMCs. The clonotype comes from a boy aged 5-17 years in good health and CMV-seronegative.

CDR3 region: CASSLRGIGTQYF. CDR3 bases: TGTGCCAGCAGTCTAAGGGGTATTGGGACCCAGTACTTC. The chain has TRBV27 and TRBJ2-5; TRBD1 is a possible D gene (5 bases). The CDR3 has 13 residues. Germline CDR1 reads MNHEY; CDR2 reads SMNVEV (reference sequence). V lost 5 bases to trimming and J lost 7 bases, with 14 bases between them.